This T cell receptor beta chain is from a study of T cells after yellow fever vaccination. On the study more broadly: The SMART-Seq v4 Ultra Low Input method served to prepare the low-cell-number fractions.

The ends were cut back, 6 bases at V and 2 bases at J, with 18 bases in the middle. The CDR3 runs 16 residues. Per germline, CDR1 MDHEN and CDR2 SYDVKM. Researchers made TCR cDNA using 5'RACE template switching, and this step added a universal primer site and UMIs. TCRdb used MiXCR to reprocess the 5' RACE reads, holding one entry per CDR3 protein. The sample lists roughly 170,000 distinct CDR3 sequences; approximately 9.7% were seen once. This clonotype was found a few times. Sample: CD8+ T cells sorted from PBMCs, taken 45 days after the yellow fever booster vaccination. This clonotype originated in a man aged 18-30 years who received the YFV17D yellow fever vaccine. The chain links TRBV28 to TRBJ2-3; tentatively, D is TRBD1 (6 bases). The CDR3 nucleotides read TGTGCCAGCAGACCTAGGTGGGGGCGGACCACAGATACGCAGTATTTT. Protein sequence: CASRPRWGRTTDTQYF.